One sample yielded the 29 T cell receptor beta chains listed below, sequenced in a study of cytomegalovirus exposure and HLA in healthy donors. Sequencing used immunoSEQ multiplex PCR; TCRdb keeps in-frame clones, though not all of them. The sample lists 120,000 to 150,000 clones, almost 90% occurring once. The sample consisted of PBMCs. The receptors were gathered from a woman aged 18 to 35 in good health and CMV-seropositive.

This clone appeared a few times. The genes are TRBV5-1 and TRBJ1-1; D gene ambiguous. V was shortened by 0 bases and J by 2 bases, with 8 bases between the two germline ends. Germline V CDR1 and CDR2: SGHRS, YFSETQ. CDR3 length: 14 amino acids. CDR3 nucleotide sequence: TGCGCCAGCAGCTTGGACGGGATAAACACTGAAGCTTTCTTT. Amino acids: CASSLDGINTEAFF.

This sequence joins TRBV2 and TRBJ1-1; a weak D match, TRBD1 (6 bases). The CDR3 spans 13 residues. Germline V gene sequence: CDR1 SNHLY, CDR2 FYNNEI. The V and J ends lost 7 bases and 5 bases respectively, with 14 bases between them. The CDR3 spells CASTGGAGTEAFF. The CDR3 coding sequence is TGTGCCAGCACTGGGGGGGCAGGGACTGAAGCTTTCTTT.

V is TRBV14 and J is TRBJ2-7, with 8 bases identical to TRBD2. The CDR3 covers 14 residues. Germline V lookup: CDR1 SGHDN, CDR2 FVKESK. The J segment lost 7 bases and the V segment lost 1 base, leaving 6 bases of the junction unmatched. The CDR3 nucleotides are TGTGCCAGCAGCCAAGTTCCGGGGGGGGTAGAGCAGTACTTC. It translates to CASSQVPGGVEQYF.

The chain is built from TRBV6-1 and TRBJ1-1; the D gene is possibly TRBD1 (6 bases). This CDR3 is built from 16 residues. CDR1 is MNHNS and CDR2 is SASEGT in the germline V gene. V was cut by 4 bases and J by 1 base, with 16 bases left in between. This CDR3 is CASSGRGHRKNTEAFF. The CDR3 region has the DNA TGTGCCAGCAGTGGACGGGGACATCGAAAGAACACTGAAGCTTTCTTT.

The rearrangement links TRBV19 to TRBJ1-2; TRBD1 agrees at 11 bases. Germline CDR1 and CDR2: LNHDA and SQIVND (reference sequence). V dropped 1 base and J dropped 6; count of bases not matched to a gene: 10. CDR3 length: 17 amino acids. As DNA, the CDR3 is TGTGCCAGTAGTATAGCGTCTGGATGGGACAGGGGGGATGGCTACACCTTC. This sequence encodes CASSIASGWDRGDGYTF.

V gene TRBV21-1 combines with J gene TRBJ2-1; TRBD1 is the table's D call and was not checked against the DNA. TRBV21-1 is a recognized pseudogene. The CDR3 is made up of 15 amino acids. CDR3 DNA sequence: TGTGCCAGCACTCACAGGGACAGGGGGCAGAATGAGCAGTTCTTC. As protein: CASTHRDRGQNEQFF.

The chain has TRBV23-1 and TRBJ2-5, with 8 positions matching TRBD2. TRBV23-1 is identified as an open reading frame with a role that is uncertain. J lost 5 bases, V lost 0 bases, and 5 bases had no gene match. The CDR3 is 15 residues long. As DNA, the CDR3 is TGCGCCAGCAGTCAATCTGGAGCGGGAGTGGAGACCCAGTACTTC. This sequence encodes CASSQSGAGVETQYF.

This chain connects TRBV4-2 to TRBJ2-2, with 10 nucleotides matching TRBD2. V shed 2 bases, J shed 3 bases, and the junction held 6 bases outside the gene matches. The CDR3 runs 17 residues. Germline V gene data show CDR1 as LGHNA and CDR2 as YNFKEQ. CDR3 protein: CASSQSLAGVYTGELFF. For the CDR3, the DNA is TGTGCCAGCAGCCAATCCCTAGCGGGAGTGTACACCGGGGAGCTGTTTTTT.

The chain couples TRBV23-1 to TRBJ1-6; 9 nucleotides match TRBD1. TRBV23-1 belongs to the ORF category, with a function that is uncertain. The CDR3 is 15 residues long. V trimming: 2 bases; J trimming: 11 bases; junction bases outside the gene matches: 7. The CDR3, as DNA: TGCGCCAGCAGTCAAGGGGGACAGGGCGCGGCACCCCTCCACTTT. Translated, it gives CASSQGGQGAAPLHF.

The V gene is TRBV4-2, the J gene TRBJ1-2; TRBD1 agrees at 7 bases. Trimming removed 9 bases from V and 3 bases from J; junction bases left unmatched: 7. Germline CDR1 is LGHNA and CDR2 is YNFKEQ. The CDR3 is 13 residues long. The CDR3 DNA is TGTGCCAGTAGCACAGGGGAGGACTATGGCTACACCTTC. It encodes CASSTGEDYGYTF.

The V and J genes are TRBV28 and TRBJ1-6, with 9 bases aligning to TRBD1. This CDR3 region has 14 residues. After removal of 7 bases from V and 10 bases from J, the junction contained 8 bases not matched to a gene. The germline V gene encodes CDR1 MDHEN and CDR2 SYDVKM. CDR3 DNA sequence: TGTGCCAGCACCATCAGGACAGGGGTGTCACCCCTCCACTTT. The encoded protein is CASTIRTGVSPLHF.

The rearrangement joins TRBV6-6 to TRBJ2-2; 11 bases line up with TRBD2. Germline CDR1 is MNHNY and CDR2 is SVGAGI (reference sequence). The CDR3 covers 16 residues. V lost 2 bases to trimming and J lost 8 bases; unmatched junction nucleotides: 7. The DNA for the CDR3 is TGTGCCAGCAGTTACCCCCCTCTAGCGGGAGGAGGGGAGCTGTTTTTT. Protein product: CASSYPPLAGGGELFF.

J is TRBJ1-1 and V is TRBV6-5, with 10 bases aligning to TRBD1. The CDR3 is 14 amino acids. J lost 0 bases, V lost 10 bases, and 5 bases had no gene match. The V gene's germline CDR1 is MNHEY and CDR2 SVGAGI. The DNA of the CDR3 is TGTGCCACCCGGGACAGGGGCATGAACACTGAAGCTTTCTTT. Its protein is CATRDRGMNTEAFF.

The chain couples TRBV9 to TRBJ1-5; possibly TRBD1 for D (5 bases). The CDR3 extends over 14 amino acids. CDR1 and CDR2 (germline): SGDLS, YYNGEE. Trimming removed 0 bases at V and 6 bases at J, with 10 bases between. The CDR3 DNA follows: TGTGCCAGCAGCGTAGCGGGGGGATCTCAGCCCCAGCATTTT. Translation gives CASSVAGGSQPQHF. Filled out from reference TRBV9 and TRBJ1-5, the complete variable domain reads DSGVTQTPKHLITATGQRVTLRCSPRSGDLSVYWYQQSLDQGLQFLIQYYNGEERAKGNILERFSAQQFPDLHSELNLSSLELGDSALYFCASSVAGGSQPQHFGDGTRLSIL.

This chain uses TRBV7-3 with TRBJ1-6; D ambiguous. This CDR3 region has 15 residues. Trimming removed 3 bases at V and 7 bases at J, with 13 bases between. In germline, CDR1 is SGHTA, CDR2 FQGTGA. The CDR3, as DNA: TGTGCCAGCAGCTTGTTAGCTATTTCCAATTCACCCCTCCACTTT. This gives the protein CASSLLAISNSPLHF.

V usage is TRBV6-7 and J usage is TRBJ2-7; 7 positions match TRBD1. TRBV6-7 qualifies as an ORF whose function is uncertain. J gave up 2 bases and V 4 bases, and 20 bases lay outside the gene matches. The CDR3 is made up of 19 amino acids. The CDR3 reads CASSSHRGGYGHRAYEQYF. CDR3 DNA sequence: TGTGCCAGCAGTTCTCATAGAGGGGGCTACGGGCACCGTGCCTACGAGCAGTACTTC.

The chain carries TRBV7-8 and TRBJ1-4; D remains unclear. The germline V gene has CDR1 SGHVS and CDR2 FQNEAQ. The CDR3 length is 15 residues. V was clipped by 1 base and J by 4 bases, with 10 bases between them. CDR3 sequence (DNA): TGTGCCAGCAGCTTAGGGACGGGAAATAATGAAAAACTGTTTTTT. This gives the protein CASSLGTGNNEKLFF.

This chain links TRBV7-2 with TRBJ2-7, with TRBD2 identical over 9 bases. V dropped 4 bases and J dropped 0; count of bases not matched to a gene: 4. This CDR3 has 15 residues. CDR1 is SGHTA and CDR2 is FQGNSA in the germline V gene. The CDR3 DNA sequence: TGTGCCAGCAGCTCGACTAGCGGAGACTCCTACGAGCAGTACTTC. This gives the protein CASSSTSGDSYEQYF. The full variable domain, rest sourced from reference TRBV7-2 and TRBJ2-7, is GAGVSQSPSNKVTEKGKDVELRCDPISGHTALYWYRQSLGQGLEFLIYFQGNSAPDKSGLPSDRFSAERTGGSVSTLTIQRTQQEDSAVYLCASSSTSGDSYEQYFGPGTRLTVT.

The genes are TRBV5-4 and TRBJ1-6, with 9 nucleotides matching TRBD1. V shed 9 bases and J 5 bases; nucleotides not matched to a gene: 3. The CDR3 is 13 residues long. CDR1 and CDR2 (germline): SGHNT, YYREEE (reference sequence). CDR3 DNA sequence: TGTGCCATCGGGGACAGGGATAATTCACCCCTCCACTTT. It codes for CAIGDRDNSPLHF.

The chain has TRBV29-1 and TRBJ2-1; 9 positions match TRBD2. Trimming removed 6 bases from V and 9 bases from J; junction bases left unmatched: 6. This CDR3 region has 12 residues. Germline CDR1 and CDR2: SQVTM and ANQGSEA. CDR3 sequence reads: CSVQRGEREQFF. The DNA for the CDR3 is TGCAGCGTGCAGCGGGGGGAACGTGAGCAGTTCTTC.

The V call is TRBV5-1, the J call TRBJ2-2; D gene uncertain. The CDR3 loop spans 17 amino acids. Germline-derived CDR1 and CDR2 are SGHRS and YFSETQ. Trimming pared 4 bases from V and 3 bases from J, leaving 19 bases between. CDR3 protein: CASSPAAVRRDTGELFF. The CDR3 coding sequence is TGCGCCAGCAGCCCTGCCGCGGTACGACGGGACACCGGGGAGCTGTTTTTT.

The genes are TRBV28 and TRBJ2-5; D may be TRBD1 (7 bases). There are 16 residues in the CDR3. The V end lost 6 bases, the J end lost 4 bases, and 21 bases lay between the germline ends. CDR1 and CDR2 from the germline V gene are MDHEN and SYDVKM. The CDR3 region is CASSRFLPQGGETQYF. The CDR3 region has the DNA TGTGCCAGCAGCCGCTTTCTCCCTCAGGGGGGAGAGACCCAGTACTTC.

V is TRBV27 and J is TRBJ1-1, with 7 bases that match TRBD1. Trimming took 6 bases from V and 5 from J; bases not matched to a gene: 12. Germline CDR1 is MNHEY and CDR2 is SMNVEV (reference sequence). The CDR3 consists of 15 residues. CDR3 sequence (DNA): TGTGCCAGCAGCCGCCTAGGTACACAGGGGACTGAAGCTTTCTTT. This codes for CASSRLGTQGTEAFF.

The chain combines TRBV5-6 with TRBJ1-2; D not resolved. Trimming removed 0 bases from V and 7 bases from J, with 13 bases in between. The CDR3 covers 14 residues. Per germline, CDR1 SGHDT and CDR2 YYEEEE. The CDR3 loop is CASSLVSGYGGYTF. The DNA of the CDR3 is TGTGCCAGCAGCTTGGTGAGCGGTTACGGTGGCTACACCTTC.

The V call is TRBV2, the J call TRBJ2-5; TRBD1 is a possible D gene (6 bases). CDR3 length: 12 amino acids. V lost 3 bases and J lost 7, with 9 bases in between. Germline V CDR1 and CDR2: SNHLY, FYNNEI. DNA for the CDR3: TGTGCCAGCAGTGAGGACAGAAGGACCCAGTACTTC. Translating gives CASSEDRRTQYF.

The chain is built from TRBV13 and TRBJ1-4, with 8 bases that match TRBD1. V shed 5 bases, J shed 7 bases, and the junction held 3 bases outside the gene matches. CDR1 is PRHDT and CDR2 is FYEKMQ in the germline V gene (reference sequence). CDR3 length: 13 amino acids. The CDR3 region has the DNA TGTGCCAGCAGCGGACAGGGCGGTGAAAAACTGTTTTTT. Translation: CASSGQGGEKLFF.

The genes are TRBV29-1 and TRBJ2-3, with 9 bases matching TRBD2. Germline CDR1 is SQVTM and CDR2 is ANQGSEA. With 3 bases clipped from V and 4 bases from J, the junction kept 8 bases outside the gene matches. The CDR3 has 15 amino acids. The CDR3 nucleotides read TGCAGCGTTGACGGGGTAGCGGGAGACCCAGATACGCAGTATTTT. Translation: CSVDGVAGDPDTQYF.

The V gene is TRBV4-1, the J gene TRBJ2-1; 8 bases map to TRBD2. CDR1 is MGHRA, CDR2 YSYEKL, per germline. V was pared by 1 base and J by 9 bases, with 14 bases of the junction left unmatched. This CDR3 spans 17 amino acids. The CDR3 nucleotides are TGCGCCAGCAGCCAAGGTATGTCGGGAGGGCCGAAGGTTGAGCAGTTCTTC. Its translation is CASSQGMSGGPKVEQFF.

This chain links TRBV9 with TRBJ1-4; D is possibly TRBD1 (5 bases). The CDR3 consists of 15 residues. Germline V gives CDR1 SGDLS, CDR2 YYNGEE. Trimming took 2 bases from V and 7 from J, leaving 15 bases between them. The CDR3 here is CASSVGTSEGEKLFF. In DNA, the CDR3 is TGTGCCAGCAGCGTTGGGACGTCGGAGGGTGAAAAACTGTTTTTT.